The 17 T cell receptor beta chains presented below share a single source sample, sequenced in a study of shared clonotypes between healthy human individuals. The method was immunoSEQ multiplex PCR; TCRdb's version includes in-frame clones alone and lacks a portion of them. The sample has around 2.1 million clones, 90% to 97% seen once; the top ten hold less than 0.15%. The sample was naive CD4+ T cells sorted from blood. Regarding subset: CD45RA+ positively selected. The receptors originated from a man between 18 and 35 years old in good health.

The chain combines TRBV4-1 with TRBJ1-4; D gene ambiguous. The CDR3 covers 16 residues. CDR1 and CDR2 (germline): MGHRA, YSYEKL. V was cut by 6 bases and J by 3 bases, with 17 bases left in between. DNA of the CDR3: TGCGCCAGCAGGACGGACCGAACGACGGCTAATGAAAAACTGTTTTTT. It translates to CASRTDRTTANEKLFF.

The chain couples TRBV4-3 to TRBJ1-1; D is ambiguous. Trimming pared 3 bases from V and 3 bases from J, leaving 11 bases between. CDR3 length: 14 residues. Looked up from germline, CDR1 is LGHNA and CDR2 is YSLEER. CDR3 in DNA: TGCGCCAGCAGCCAGGGTAGTGGTTACACTGAAGCTTTCTTT. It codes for CASSQGSGYTEAFF.

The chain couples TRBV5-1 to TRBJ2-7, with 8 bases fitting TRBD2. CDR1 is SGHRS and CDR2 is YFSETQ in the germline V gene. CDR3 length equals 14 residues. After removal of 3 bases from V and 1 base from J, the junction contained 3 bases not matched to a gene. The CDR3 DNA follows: TGCGCCAGCAGCTCGACTAGCGTTTCCTACGAGCAGTACTTC. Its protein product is CASSSTSVSYEQYF. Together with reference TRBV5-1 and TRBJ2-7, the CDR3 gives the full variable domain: KAGVTQTPRYLIKTRGQQVTLSCSPISGHRSVSWYQQTPGQGLQFLFEYFSETQRNKGNFPGRFSGRQFSNSRSEMNVSTLELGDSALYLCASSSTSVSYEQYFGPGTRLTVT.

The chain's CDR3 is CASSPVAHARNTEAFF. CDR3 nucleotide sequence: TGTGCCAGTAGCCCCGTCGCTCATGCAAGGAACACTGAAGCTTTCTTT. This chain joins TRBV19 and TRBJ1-1; no clear D. The CDR3 is made up of 16 amino acids. Between the trimmed V and J ends, which lost 6 bases and 1 base, there was a span of 18 bases. The germline gives CDR1 LNHDA, CDR2 SQIVND (reference sequence).

For the CDR3, the DNA is TGTGCCAGCGGGAGGGTCGGGGGTCACGCAGATACGCAGTATTTT. Protein: CASGRVGGHADTQYF. The rearrangement uses TRBV7-2 and TRBJ2-3; 7 nucleotides match TRBD2. The junction had 12 bases not matched to a gene; V was cut back by 8 bases and J by 4 bases. CDR1 is SGHTA, CDR2 FQGNSA, per germline. The CDR3 sequence is 15 residues long.

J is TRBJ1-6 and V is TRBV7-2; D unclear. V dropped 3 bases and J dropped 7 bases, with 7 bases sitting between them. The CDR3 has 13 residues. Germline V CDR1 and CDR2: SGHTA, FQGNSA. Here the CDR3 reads CASSLLANSPLHF. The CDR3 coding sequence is TGTGCCAGCAGCTTGCTGGCGAATTCACCCCTCCACTTT. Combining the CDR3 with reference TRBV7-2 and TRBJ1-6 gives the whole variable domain GAGVSQSPSNKVTEKGKDVELRCDPISGHTALYWYRQSLGQGLEFLIYFQGNSAPDKSGLPSDRFSAERTGGSVSTLTIQRTQQEDSAVYLCASSLLANSPLHFGNGTRLTVT.

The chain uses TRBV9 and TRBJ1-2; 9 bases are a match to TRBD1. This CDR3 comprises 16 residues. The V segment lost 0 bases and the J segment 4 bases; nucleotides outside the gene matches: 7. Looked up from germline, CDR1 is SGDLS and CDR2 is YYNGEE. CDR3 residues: CASSVVGQGNLYGYTF. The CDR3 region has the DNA TGTGCCAGCAGCGTAGTAGGACAGGGGAACCTCTATGGCTACACCTTC.

The CDR3 sequence: CATSRKSPRGSGKPNEQFF. The CDR3 DNA reads TGTGCCACCAGCAGAAAATCCCCGAGGGGTAGCGGGAAGCCAAATGAGCAGTTCTTC. The genes are TRBV15 and TRBJ2-1; 8 positions agree with TRBD2. The CDR3 sequence is 19 residues long. V was clipped by 2 bases and J by 7 bases; unmatched bases: 19. Germline V gene sequence: CDR1 LNHNV, CDR2 YYDKDF (reference sequence).

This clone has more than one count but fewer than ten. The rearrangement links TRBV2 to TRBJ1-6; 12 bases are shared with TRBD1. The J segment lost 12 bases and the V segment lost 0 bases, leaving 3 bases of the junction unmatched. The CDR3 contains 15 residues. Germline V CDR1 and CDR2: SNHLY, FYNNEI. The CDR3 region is CASSEAGTGGVPLHF. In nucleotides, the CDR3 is TGTGCCAGCAGTGAAGCCGGGACAGGGGGCGTACCCCTCCACTTT.

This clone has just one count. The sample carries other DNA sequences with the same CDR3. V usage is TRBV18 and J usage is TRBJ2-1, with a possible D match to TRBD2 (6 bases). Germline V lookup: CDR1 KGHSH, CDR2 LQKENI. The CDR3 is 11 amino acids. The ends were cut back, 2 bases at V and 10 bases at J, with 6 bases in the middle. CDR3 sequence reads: CASSPGGEQFF. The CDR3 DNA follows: TGTGCCAGCTCACCAGGGGGGGAGCAGTTCTTC.

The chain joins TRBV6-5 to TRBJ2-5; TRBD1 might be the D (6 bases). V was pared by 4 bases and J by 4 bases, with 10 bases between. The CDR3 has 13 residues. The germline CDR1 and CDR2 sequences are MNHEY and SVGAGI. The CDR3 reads CASSSQDRETQYF. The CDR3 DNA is TGTGCCAGCAGTTCGCAGGACAGAGAGACCCAGTACTTC.

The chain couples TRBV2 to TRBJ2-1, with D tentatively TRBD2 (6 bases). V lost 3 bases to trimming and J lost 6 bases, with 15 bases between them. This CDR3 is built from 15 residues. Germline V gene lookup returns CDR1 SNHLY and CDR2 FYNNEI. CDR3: CASSEAGRVGNEQFF. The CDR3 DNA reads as TGTGCCAGCAGTGAGGCGGGGCGGGTAGGCAATGAGCAGTTCTTC. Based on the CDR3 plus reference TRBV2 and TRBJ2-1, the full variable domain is EPEVTQTPSHQVTQMGQEVILRCVPISNHLYFYWYRQILGQKVEFLVSFYNNEISEKSEIFDDQFSVERPDGSNFTLKIRSTKLEDSAMYFCASSEAGRVGNEQFFGPGTRLTVL.

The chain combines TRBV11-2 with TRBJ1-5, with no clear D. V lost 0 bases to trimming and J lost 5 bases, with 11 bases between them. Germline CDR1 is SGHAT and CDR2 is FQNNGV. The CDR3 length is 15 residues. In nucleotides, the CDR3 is TGTGCCAGCAGCTTAGATGGGAGGGTTGATCAGCCCCAGCATTTT. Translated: CASSLDGRVDQPQHF.

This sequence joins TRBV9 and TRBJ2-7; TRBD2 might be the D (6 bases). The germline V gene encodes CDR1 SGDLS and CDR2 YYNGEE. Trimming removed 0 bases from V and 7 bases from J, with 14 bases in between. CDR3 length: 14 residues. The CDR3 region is CASSVDGSVREQYF. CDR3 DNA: TGTGCCAGCAGCGTAGACGGGAGTGTGCGAGAGCAGTACTTC.

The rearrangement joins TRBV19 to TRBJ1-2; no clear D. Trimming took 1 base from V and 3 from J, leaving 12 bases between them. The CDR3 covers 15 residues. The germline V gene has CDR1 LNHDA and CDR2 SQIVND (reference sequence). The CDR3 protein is CASSIAAYGDYGYTF. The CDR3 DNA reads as TGTGCCAGTAGTATAGCCGCCTACGGAGACTATGGCTACACCTTC.

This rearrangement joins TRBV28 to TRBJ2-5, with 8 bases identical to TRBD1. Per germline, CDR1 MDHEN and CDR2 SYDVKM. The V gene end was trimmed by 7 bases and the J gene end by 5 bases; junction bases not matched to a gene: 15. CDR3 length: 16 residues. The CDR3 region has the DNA TGTGCCAGCATGGGATCGGGACAGGTCCTCAAGGAGACCCAGTACTTC. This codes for CASMGSGQVLKETQYF.

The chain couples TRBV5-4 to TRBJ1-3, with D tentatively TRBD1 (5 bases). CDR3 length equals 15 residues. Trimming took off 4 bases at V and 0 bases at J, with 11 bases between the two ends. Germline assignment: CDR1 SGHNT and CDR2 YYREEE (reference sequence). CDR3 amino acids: CASSEGPSSGNTIYF. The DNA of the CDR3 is TGTGCCAGCAGCGAGGGACCGAGCTCTGGAAACACCATATATTTT.